These T cell receptor beta chains were read from a single sample in a study of vaccination effects on CD4 cells after COVID-19. For these TCRs, the target antigens are not known. Assay: immunoSEQ multiplex PCR; the TCRdb copy retains only in-frame clones and omits some. The sample lists tens of thousands of clones; around three quarters were seen once. The material sequenced was CD4+ T cells from PBMCs cultured with HCoV-NL63 spike peptides, taken before COVID-19 vaccination. The receptors derive from a human donor who received a COVID-19 vaccine. CDR3s leave out the opening cysteine and the closing phenylalanine or tryptophan.

v_gene	j_gene	CDR3aa
TRBV9	TRBJ2-1	ASSELGGSYNEQF
TRBV15	TRBJ2-5	ATSVRYQETQY
TRBV2	TRBJ2-5	ASNYREETQY
TRBV6-5	TRBJ1-4	ASRDSYNEKLF
TRBV6-2/TRBV6-3	TRBJ2-5	ASSYPGETQY
TRBV18	TRBJ1-4	ASSPGGGGAGEKLF
TRBV5-1	TRBJ2-2	ASSKLQGRNTGELF
TRBV10-1	TRBJ1-1	ASSDTGGVLRNTEAF
TRBV24-1	TRBJ2-2	ATSDRGGQNTGELF
TRBV5-4	TRBJ2-1	ASSPGGSSGGEQF
TRBV20-1	TRBJ2-5	SAERETQY
TRBV2	TRBJ1-1	ASSPDEGRITEAF
TRBV10-3	TRBJ1-6	AISELAGGDSPLH
TRBV11-1	TRBJ2-3	ASSAEGTDTQY
TRBV3-1/TRBV3-2	TRBJ2-3	ASSPDRVRTDTQY
TRBV5-1	TRBJ1-2	ASSVAGEAYGYT
TRBV2	TRBJ2-4	ASGEERLAKNIQY
TRBV4-3	TRBJ2-1	ASSQEGKGRSGGMGHEQF
TRBV2	TRBJ1-1	ATTGEVEAF
TRBV7-9	TRBJ1-1	ASSPRDREDTEAF
TRBV4-2	TRBJ1-2	ASSQERGHWNGYT
TRBV3-1/TRBV3-2	TRBJ1-5	ASSRTGEDQPQH
TRBV7-3	TRBJ2-5	ASSPGQGSKTQY
TRBV6-1	TRBJ1-2	ASSDGGLFNYGYT
TRBV7-2	TRBJ1-3	ASSLERVADRGSGNTIY
TRBV28	TRBJ2-1	ASTDGGRGEQF
TRBV24-1	TRBJ1-2	ATSPGGTQGNYGYT
TRBV19	TRBJ1-1	ASSGTLGRTNTEAF
TRBV7-2	TRBJ1-1	ASSPRKGNTEAF
TRBV29-1	TRBJ1-4	SVVLEGAGALF
TRBV27	TRBJ1-1	ASSLSAIRTDKYEAF
TRBV6-5	TRBJ1-4	ASSSGGGEKLF
TRBV2	TRBJ2-3	ASGRGQLYTDTQY
TRBV11-1	TRBJ1-3	ASRNGTAGNTIY
TRBV7-9	TRBJ1-3	ATDSGGNTIY
TRBV6-2/TRBV6-3	TRBJ2-1	ASSPYLAGGPQSSYNEQF